This TCR beta chain was found in a study of blood T cell repertoires in COVID-19. Data came from immunoSEQ multiplex PCR; TCRdb stores just in-frame clones and leaves some out. The table shows some 150,000 clones, with 85% to 90% occurring only once. The CDR3 has 14 residues. After removal of 5 bases from V and 8 bases from J, the junction contained 12 bases not matched to a gene. Per the germline V gene, CDR1 is SGHNT and CDR2 is YYREEE (reference sequence). Material: peripheral blood. The origin of this receptor is a woman aged 50 to 65 with active or convalescent COVID-19. The chain carries TRBV5-4 and TRBJ1-1; 7 nucleotides agree with TRBD1. CDR3 protein: CASSFSRDSYEAFF. CDR3 DNA: TGTGCCAGCAGTTTCAGCCGGGACAGCTACGAAGCTTTCTTT.